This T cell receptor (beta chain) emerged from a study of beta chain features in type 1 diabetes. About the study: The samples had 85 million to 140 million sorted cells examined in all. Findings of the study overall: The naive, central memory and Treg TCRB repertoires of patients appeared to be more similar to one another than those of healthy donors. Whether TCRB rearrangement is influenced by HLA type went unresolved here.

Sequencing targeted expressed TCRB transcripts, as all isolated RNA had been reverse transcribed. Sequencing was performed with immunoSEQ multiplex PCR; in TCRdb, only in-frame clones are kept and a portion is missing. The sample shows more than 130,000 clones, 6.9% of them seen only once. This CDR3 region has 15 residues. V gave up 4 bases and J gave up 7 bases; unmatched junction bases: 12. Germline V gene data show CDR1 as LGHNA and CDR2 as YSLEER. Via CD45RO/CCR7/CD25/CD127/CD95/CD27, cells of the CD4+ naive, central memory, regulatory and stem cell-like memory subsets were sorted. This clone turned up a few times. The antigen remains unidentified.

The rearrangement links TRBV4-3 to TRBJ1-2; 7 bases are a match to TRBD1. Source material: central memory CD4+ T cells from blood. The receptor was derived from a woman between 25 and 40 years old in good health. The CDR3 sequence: CASSRADRPQGGYTF. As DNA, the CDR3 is TGCGCCAGCAGCCGAGCGGACAGGCCCCAGGGTGGCTACACCTTC.